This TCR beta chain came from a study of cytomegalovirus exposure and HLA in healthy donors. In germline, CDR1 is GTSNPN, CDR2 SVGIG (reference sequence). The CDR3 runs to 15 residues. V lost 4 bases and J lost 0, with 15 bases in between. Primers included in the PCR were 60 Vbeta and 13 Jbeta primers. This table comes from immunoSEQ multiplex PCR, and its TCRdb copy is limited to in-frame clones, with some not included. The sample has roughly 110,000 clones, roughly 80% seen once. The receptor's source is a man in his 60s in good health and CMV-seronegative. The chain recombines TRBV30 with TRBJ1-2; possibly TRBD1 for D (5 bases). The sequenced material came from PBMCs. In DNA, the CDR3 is TGTGCCTGGATACCCCACAGGCGTACTAACTATGGCTACACCTTC. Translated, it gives CAWIPHRRTNYGYTF.